A single sample gave rise to the 19 T cell receptor beta chains below, sequenced in a study of graft-versus-host responses after intestinal transplantation. Antigen specificity for these receptors is unknown. Here immunoSEQ multiplex PCR was the method, and the copy in TCRdb shows in-frame clones only, minus some. Of about 70,000 clones listed, about 94% are singletons. The sequencing used unstimulated CD8+ T cells sorted from spleen or lymph node cells, collected before intestinal transplant. Receptors were obtained from a human donor who received an intestinal transplant.

The rearrangement uses TRBV27 and TRBJ2-3; 9 bases line up with TRBD2. The CDR3 extends over 17 amino acids. The germline gives CDR1 MNHEY, CDR2 SMNVEV (reference sequence). Trimming cost V 2 bases and J 9 bases; bases outside gene matches: 15. This CDR3 reads CASSLLVAGGPRGTQYF. CDR3 nucleotide sequence: TGTGCCAGCAGTTTACTGGTGGCGGGAGGGCCTAGGGGCACGCAGTATTTT.

The V call is TRBV5-1, the J call TRBJ2-1; 8 bases match TRBD1. CDR1 and CDR2 from the germline V gene are SGHRS and YFSETQ. Germline trimming cut 1 base from V and 7 bases from J; bases unmatched to any gene: 4. The CDR3 length is 14 residues. The CDR3 is CASSLKQGVNEQFF. In DNA, the CDR3 is TGCGCCAGCAGCTTGAAACAGGGGGTGAATGAGCAGTTCTTC.

This chain uses TRBV30 with TRBJ1-1; 8 nucleotides match TRBD1. Trimming removed 0 bases from V and 3 bases from J; junction bases left unmatched: 3. The CDR3 is made up of 14 amino acids. Germline V gene lookup returns CDR1 GTSNPN and CDR2 SVGIG (reference sequence). CDR3 coding DNA: TGTGCCTGGAGTGTAGCAGGGGGCTACACTGAAGCTTTCTTT. Its translation is CAWSVAGGYTEAFF.

The V and J genes are TRBV7-7 and TRBJ1-6; D is uncertain. The CDR3 contains 13 residues. Trimming took 2 bases from V and 8 from J, leaving 7 bases between them. The germline V gene has CDR1 SSHAT and CDR2 FNYEAQ (reference sequence). CDR3 residues: CASSLWKDSPLHF. The CDR3 region has the DNA TGTGCCAGCAGCTTATGGAAGGATTCACCCCTCCACTTT.

The sample holds one count of this clone. This chain uses TRBV27 with TRBJ1-1; no definite D call. The CDR3 extends over 16 amino acids. Germline loops: CDR1 MNHEY, CDR2 SMNVEV (reference sequence). V shed 2 bases and J shed 3 bases, with 16 bases lying between them. DNA of the CDR3: TGTGCCAGCAGTTTAGCTCAAGAACCCTTTCACACTGAAGCTTTCTTT. Amino acid sequence: CASSLAQEPFHTEAFF.

This clone was counted once. CDR3 bases: TGTGCCAGTAGACCGGGACTCGGCGTTCGTAAGGGTGGCTACACCTTC. It yields the protein CASRPGLGVRKGGYTF. This sequence joins TRBV19 and TRBJ1-2; perhaps TRBD1 as D (5 bases). Trimming left V 6 bases short and J 7 bases short, with 24 bases between. The CDR3 totals 16 residues. Germline CDR1 LNHDA, CDR2 SQIVND (reference sequence).

This clone was seen only once. Other DNA sequences in this specimen translate into the identical CDR3. The chain has TRBV27 and TRBJ1-5; D call uncertain. This CDR3 has 13 residues. V was clipped by 3 bases and J by 4 bases, with 7 bases between them. CDR1 and CDR2 from the germline V gene are MNHEY and SMNVEV (reference sequence). The CDR3: CASSLSVNQPQHF. In DNA, the CDR3 is TGTGCCAGCAGTTTGTCGGTTAATCAGCCCCAGCATTTT.

The chain recombines TRBV5-1 with TRBJ2-7; TRBD1 matches 7 bases. CDR1 is SGHRS, CDR2 YFSETQ, per germline. J was trimmed by 5 bases and V by 0 bases; bases with no gene match: 5. There are 14 residues in the CDR3. The CDR3 sequence: CASSLGQGINEQYF. The CDR3 region has the DNA TGCGCCAGCAGCTTGGGACAGGGCATTAACGAGCAGTACTTC.

For the CDR3, the DNA is TGTGCCAGCAGTTCCCTCCGGCACAAGGGGGACTATGGCTACACCTTC. This encodes CASSSLRHKGDYGYTF. The chain links TRBV28 to TRBJ1-2; tentatively, D is TRBD1 (6 bases). Germline CDR1 is MDHEN and CDR2 is SYDVKM. V lost 4 bases and J lost 3, with 18 bases in between. The CDR3 covers 16 residues.

The rearrangement uses TRBV6-5 and TRBJ2-1; a weak D match, TRBD2 (5 bases). CDR1 is MNHEY and CDR2 is SVGAGI in the germline V gene. This CDR3 has 16 amino acids. The V end was cut by 2 bases, the J end by 4 bases, with 15 bases between. CDR3 in DNA: TGTGCCAGCAGTTACCGGGCGGAGGCGGTATACAATGAGCAGTTCTTC. Its protein is CASSYRAEAVYNEQFF.

This chain uses TRBV27 with TRBJ2-1; 7 positions agree with TRBD2. The CDR3 sequence is 17 residues long. The germline CDR1 and CDR2 sequences are MNHEY and SMNVEV (reference sequence). With V trimmed by 5 bases and J by 9 bases, 19 bases remained unmatched. The chain's CDR3 is CASSLLAALSPPSEQFF. The CDR3 nucleotides are TGTGCCAGCAGTCTCCTAGCGGCCCTAAGCCCCCCCAGTGAGCAGTTCTTC.

V usage is TRBV21-1 and J usage is TRBJ2-7; the table's D gene call, TRBD2, was not cross checked with the DNA. TRBV21-1 is designated a pseudogene. The CDR3 runs to 18 residues. This chain's CDR3 is CASSKGPSVVREIYEQYF. The CDR3 coding sequence is TGTGCCAGCAGCAAAGGGCCGTCTGTCGTACGGGAGATTTACGAGCAGTACTTC.

This clone is a singleton in its sample. CDR3 DNA sequence: TGTGCCAGCAATGATAGAATTTACAATGAGCAGTTCTTC. Translation gives CASNDRIYNEQFF. The chain carries TRBV27 and TRBJ2-1; no reliable D call. This CDR3 region has 13 residues. The germline gives CDR1 MNHEY, CDR2 SMNVEV (reference sequence). V dropped 7 bases and J dropped 4 bases, with 11 bases sitting between them.

J is TRBJ1-3 and V is TRBV4-1; D not resolved. The CDR3 spans 15 residues. V lost 1 base and J 0 bases, leaving 7 bases between the germline ends. Germline loops: CDR1 MGHRA, CDR2 YSYEKL. This CDR3 reads CASSQGPGSGNTIYF. The CDR3 DNA sequence: TGCGCCAGCAGCCAAGGACCGGGCTCTGGAAACACCATATATTTT.

The chain joins TRBV2 to TRBJ2-7; the D call may be TRBD1 or TRBD2 (5 bases each). This CDR3 has 15 residues. The germline V gene encodes CDR1 SNHLY and CDR2 FYNNEI. Trimming pared 8 bases from V and 3 bases from J, leaving 20 bases between. The CDR3 DNA reads as TGTGCCAGCTCACCCTCCCGGGGCAGAAGCTACGAGCAGTACTTC. The encoded protein is CASSPSRGRSYEQYF.

The genes are TRBV10-3 and TRBJ2-1, with 7 bases matching TRBD2. CDR3 length: 16 residues. Per the germline V gene, CDR1 is ENHRY and CDR2 is SYGVKD. The trim removed 4 bases at V and 6 bases at J, leaving 12 bases unmatched. The CDR3 nucleotides are TGTGCCATCAGTGCTCCTCTGGGGGGAGGGCCCAATGAGCAGTTCTTC. Encoded protein: CAISAPLGGGPNEQFF.

This chain links TRBV7-9 with TRBJ1-2; D perhaps matches TRBD1 (5 bases). CDR1 is SEHNR, CDR2 FQNEAQ, per germline (reference sequence). Trimming left V 5 bases short and J 0 bases short, with 7 bases between. CDR3 length: 13 amino acids. The CDR3 bases are TGTGCCAGCAGCGTGGGGGCTAACTATGGCTACACCTTC. It is translated as CASSVGANYGYTF.

As regards this clone: The sample carries other DNA sequences with the same CDR3. This sequence joins TRBV20-1 and TRBJ1-2, with D possibly matching TRBD1 (5 bases). In germline, CDR1 is DFQATT, CDR2 SNEGSKA (reference sequence). V lost 2 bases and J lost 7, with 8 bases in between. CDR3 size: 11 residues. CDR3 region: CSARQGAGYTF. CDR3 DNA sequence: TGCAGTGCTAGACAGGGTGCTGGCTACACCTTC.

The chain couples TRBV10-1 to TRBJ2-3; D gene ambiguous. V was pared by 4 bases and J by 0 bases, with 11 bases between. The CDR3 totals 15 residues. Per the germline V gene, CDR1 is WNHNN and CDR2 is SYGVQD (reference sequence). CDR3 loop: CASSGTSTSTDTQYF. Written as DNA, the CDR3 is TGCGCCAGCAGTGGTACCAGCACTAGCACAGATACGCAGTATTTT.